Each of the 23 T cell receptor beta chains below was sequenced from the same sample in a study of graft-versus-host responses after intestinal transplantation. Assay: immunoSEQ multiplex PCR; the TCRdb copy retains only in-frame clones and omits some. The sample holds approximately 24,000 clones, 90% to 95% seen once. The sample was PBMCs, taken just over 38 days after intestinal transplant. The origin of the receptors is a human patient who received an intestinal transplant, so some T cells may come from the graft donor.

The rearrangement uses TRBV28 and TRBJ1-3; D not resolved. The V gene's germline CDR1 is MDHEN and CDR2 SYDVKM. Trimming left V 2 bases short and J 4 bases short, with 12 bases between. CDR3 length: 15 amino acids. The CDR3 is CASSLRLLLGNTIYF. CDR3 sequence (DNA): TGTGCCAGCAGTTTAAGGTTACTGTTGGGAAACACCATATATTTT.

J is TRBJ1-1 and V is TRBV9, with D possibly TRBD1 on 6 matching bases. Germline CDR1 SGDLS, CDR2 YYNGEE. The CDR3 totals 13 residues. The V and J ends lost 7 bases and 2 bases respectively, with 12 bases between them. The CDR3: CASSGDSNTEAFF. The CDR3 bases are TGTGCCAGCTCAGGGGACTCTAACACTGAAGCTTTCTTT.

This clone has just one count. One junction end disagrees with the germline gene, perhaps due to a read error. The chain employs TRBV28 and TRBJ2-2; D is tentatively TRBD1 or TRBD2 (5 bases each). Germline-derived CDR1 and CDR2 are MDHEN and SYDVKM. The CDR3 runs 13 residues. The CDR3 loop reads CASSLGGSRELFF. The CDR3 nucleotides read TGTGCCAGCAGTTTAGGGGGTTCGAGGGAACTGTTTTTT.

The chain has TRBV2 and TRBJ2-7; D uncertain. The germline gives CDR1 SNHLY, CDR2 FYNNEI. The germline V and J ends were trimmed by 11 bases and 0 bases, with 11 bases remaining between them. The CDR3 extends over 12 amino acids. The CDR3 DNA reads TGTGCCTCCCTCGGTGCCTCCTACGAGCAGTACTTC. It codes for CASLGASYEQYF.

This chain joins TRBV5-4 and TRBJ1-4, with D uncertain. The CDR3 extends over 13 amino acids. Germline CDR1 is SGHNT and CDR2 is YYREEE (reference sequence). Trimming removed 2 bases from V and 6 bases from J, with 8 bases in between. CDR3 coding DNA: TGTGCCAGCAGCTTTAGACCGGATGAAAAACTGTTTTTT. Translation gives CASSFRPDEKLFF.

The chain links TRBV11-2 to TRBJ2-3, with TRBD2 matching 10 bases. CDR3 length: 17 residues. Germline CDR1 is SGHAT and CDR2 is FQNNGV. V trimming: 4 bases; J trimming: 4 bases; junction bases outside the gene matches: 11. Written as DNA, the CDR3 is TGTGCCAGCAGCTACGCTAGCGGGAGAACTCTCCCAGATACGCAGTATTTT. Protein sequence: CASSYASGRTLPDTQYF.

The chain uses TRBV28 and TRBJ1-6; no reliable D call. The V and J ends lost 3 bases and 13 bases respectively, with 16 bases between them. The CDR3 sequence is 14 residues long. Germline V lookup: CDR1 MDHEN, CDR2 SYDVKM. This CDR3 reads CASSLIRIIHPLHF. CDR3 nucleotides: TGTGCCAGCAGTTTGATTCGTATAATTCACCCCCTCCACTTT.

This chain joins TRBV4-1 and TRBJ1-2; maybe TRBD1 (5 bases). The CDR3 runs 14 residues. Germline V gene sequence: CDR1 MGHRA, CDR2 YSYEKL. Trimming took off 2 bases at V and 4 bases at J, with 11 bases between the two ends. The CDR3 reads CASSQQGILYGYTF. Here the CDR3 DNA reads TGCGCCAGCAGCCAACAGGGAATCCTCTATGGCTACACCTTC.

The V gene is TRBV6-1, the J gene TRBJ1-4; TRBD1 agrees at 8 bases. From germline, CDR1 is MNHNS and CDR2 SASEGT. The CDR3 consists of 14 residues. The junction had 7 bases not matched to a gene; V was cut back by 6 bases and J by 7 bases. The CDR3 spells CASRVRQGSEKLFF. In DNA form, the CDR3 reads TGTGCCAGCAGGGTTCGACAGGGGAGTGAAAAACTGTTTTTT.

The chain's CDR3 is CASSQRPGQGIYEQYF. As DNA, the CDR3 is TGTGCCAGCAGCCAACGACCGGGACAGGGGATCTACGAGCAGTACTTC. The J gene is TRBJ2-7, the V gene TRBV7-6; 10 bases align to TRBD1. This CDR3 is 16 amino acids long. CDR1 and CDR2 from the germline V gene are SGHVS and FNYEAQ. The trim removed 5 bases at V and 3 bases at J, leaving 10 bases unmatched.

The chain recombines TRBV28 with TRBJ1-2; D is perhaps TRBD1 (5 bases). Germline V gene sequence: CDR1 MDHEN, CDR2 SYDVKM. The ends were cut back, 4 bases at V and 0 bases at J, with 12 bases in the middle. This CDR3 has 15 residues. The CDR3 loop is CASSSVGATNYGYTF. The CDR3 nucleotides are TGTGCCAGCAGTTCGGTAGGGGCTACTAACTATGGCTACACCTTC.

This chain uses TRBV9 with TRBJ1-1, with D possibly matching TRBD1 (5 bases). The germline V gene has CDR1 SGDLS and CDR2 YYNGEE. The ends were cut back, 2 bases at V and 1 base at J, with 12 bases in the middle. The CDR3 is 15 amino acids. CDR3 bases: TGTGCCAGCAGCGTGGGGGACCTAACGAACACTGAAGCTTTCTTT. Protein: CASSVGDLTNTEAFF.

CDR3 loop: CASRESGTRINEQFF. The CDR3 DNA follows: TGTGCCAGCAGAGAATCCGGGACTAGAATCAATGAGCAGTTCTTC. This chain uses TRBV27 with TRBJ2-1, with 8 bases lining up with TRBD2. Per germline, CDR1 MNHEY and CDR2 SMNVEV (reference sequence). This CDR3 contains 15 residues. Losses at the gene ends were 6 bases for V and 6 bases for J; bases not matched to a gene: 10.

The chain employs TRBV27 and TRBJ2-1, with 12 positions matching TRBD2. Germline CDR1 reads MNHEY; CDR2 reads SMNVEV (reference sequence). With 5 bases clipped from V and 9 bases from J, the junction kept 8 bases outside the gene matches. The CDR3 has 15 residues. The CDR3 loop reads CASSPSGRASGEQFF. In DNA, the CDR3 is TGTGCCAGCAGTCCTAGCGGGAGGGCCTCAGGTGAGCAGTTCTTC.

V usage is TRBV4-3 and J usage is TRBJ2-7; 9 bases line up with TRBD2. The CDR3 contains 16 residues. The trim removed 1 base at V and 4 bases at J, leaving 8 bases unmatched. CDR1 is LGHNA, CDR2 YSLEER, per germline. The CDR3 protein is CASSQGESGRKYEQYF. CDR3 nucleotides: TGCGCCAGCAGCCAAGGGGAAAGCGGGAGGAAGTACGAGCAGTACTTC.

This chain joins TRBV21-1 and TRBJ2-7; whether TRBD2, the table's D call, matches the DNA was not checked. TRBV21-1 counts as a pseudogene. This CDR3 is built from 17 residues. Here the CDR3 DNA reads TGTGCCAGCAGCAAACAGACGGGGGTTGAGCGGGACTACGAGCAGTACTTC. Protein sequence: CASSKQTGVERDYEQYF.

The chain combines TRBV9 with TRBJ2-5, with TRBD2 matching over 14 bases. The CDR3 covers 17 residues. The V segment lost 4 bases and the J segment 5 bases; nucleotides outside the gene matches: 10. CDR1 and CDR2 from the germline V gene are SGDLS and YYNGEE. CDR3 sequence (DNA): TGTGCCAGCAGCCCTCGCCCGGGACTAGCGGGAGTTGAGACCCAGTACTTC. As protein: CASSPRPGLAGVETQYF. Complete variable domain (other parts from reference TRBV9 and TRBJ2-5): DSGVTQTPKHLITATGQRVTLRCSPRSGDLSVYWYQQSLDQGLQFLIQYYNGEERAKGNILERFSAQQFPDLHSELNLSSLELGDSALYFCASSPRPGLAGVETQYFGPGTRLLVL.

The rearrangement uses TRBV28 and TRBJ2-7, with 9 bases lining up with TRBD1. The CDR3 is made up of 17 amino acids. CDR1 is MDHEN and CDR2 is SYDVKM in the germline V gene. Losses at the gene ends were 5 bases for V and 3 bases for J; bases not matched to a gene: 14. This CDR3 reads CASSKPYRDRAVYEQYF. Written as DNA, the CDR3 is TGTGCCAGCAGTAAGCCTTACCGGGACAGGGCCGTCTACGAGCAGTACTTC.

This chain connects TRBV6-6 to TRBJ1-5; D is undetermined. The CDR3 contains 12 residues. V was cut by 2 bases and J by 3 bases, with 2 bases left in between. Germline V lookup: CDR1 MNHNY, CDR2 SVGAGI (reference sequence). This chain's CDR3 is CASSYTNQPQHF. The CDR3 nucleotides are TGTGCCAGCAGTTACACCAATCAGCCCCAGCATTTT.

The CDR3 region has the DNA TGTGCCAGCAGCTTGGCCAAGGGACAGGGTGCATGTGTAGAGACCCAGTACTTC. Protein: CASSLAKGQGACVETQYF. This rearrangement joins TRBV5-6 to TRBJ2-5; 9 bases line up with TRBD1. Germline CDR1 SGHDT, CDR2 YYEEEE. This CDR3 is built from 18 residues. Germline trimming cut 0 bases from V and 4 bases from J; bases unmatched to any gene: 13.

This clone was detected only once. This chain connects TRBV25-1 to TRBJ1-5; D is uncertain. Trimming shortened V by 2 bases and J by 7 bases, and 12 bases separated the two germline ends. The CDR3 runs to 14 residues. Germline lookup yields CDR1 MGHDK and CDR2 SYGVNS. The CDR3 protein is CASSENRTGQPQHF. The CDR3 coding sequence is TGTGCCAGCAGTGAAAACCGGACCGGGCAGCCCCAGCATTTT.

V is TRBV5-1 and J is TRBJ1-1; no definite D call. Trimming pared 0 bases from V and 8 bases from J, leaving 8 bases between. The CDR3 runs to 12 residues. Per the germline V gene, CDR1 is SGHRS and CDR2 is YFSETQ. The CDR3 coding sequence is TGCGCCAGCAGCTTGGCCGAGGAGGAAGCTTTCTTT. Encoded protein: CASSLAEEEAFF.

The chain links TRBV4-3 to TRBJ1-2; 9 bases agree with TRBD1. CDR3 length: 15 amino acids. Germline CDR1 is LGHNA and CDR2 is YSLEER. Trimming at V came to 1 base and at J to 4 bases, leaving 4 bases not matched to a gene. CDR3 region: CASSQGATGGYGYTF. CDR3 DNA sequence: TGCGCCAGCAGCCAAGGGGCGACAGGGGGCTATGGCTACACCTTC.